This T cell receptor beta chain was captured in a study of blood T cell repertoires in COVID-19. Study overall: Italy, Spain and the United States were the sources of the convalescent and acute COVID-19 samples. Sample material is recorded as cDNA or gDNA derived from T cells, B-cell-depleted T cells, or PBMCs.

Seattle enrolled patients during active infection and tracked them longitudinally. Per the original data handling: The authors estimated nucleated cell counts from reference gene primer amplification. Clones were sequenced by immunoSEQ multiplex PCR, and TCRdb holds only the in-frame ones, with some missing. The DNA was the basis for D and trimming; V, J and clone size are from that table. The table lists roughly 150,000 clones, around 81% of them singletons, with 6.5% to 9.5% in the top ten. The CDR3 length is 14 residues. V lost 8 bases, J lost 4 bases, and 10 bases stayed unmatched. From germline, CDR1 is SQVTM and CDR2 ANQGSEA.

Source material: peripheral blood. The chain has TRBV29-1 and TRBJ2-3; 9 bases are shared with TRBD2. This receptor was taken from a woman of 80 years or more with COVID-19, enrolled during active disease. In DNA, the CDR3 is TGCAGCCCTAGACTAGCGGAGAGGGCAGATACGCAGTATTTT. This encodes CSPRLAERADTQYF.